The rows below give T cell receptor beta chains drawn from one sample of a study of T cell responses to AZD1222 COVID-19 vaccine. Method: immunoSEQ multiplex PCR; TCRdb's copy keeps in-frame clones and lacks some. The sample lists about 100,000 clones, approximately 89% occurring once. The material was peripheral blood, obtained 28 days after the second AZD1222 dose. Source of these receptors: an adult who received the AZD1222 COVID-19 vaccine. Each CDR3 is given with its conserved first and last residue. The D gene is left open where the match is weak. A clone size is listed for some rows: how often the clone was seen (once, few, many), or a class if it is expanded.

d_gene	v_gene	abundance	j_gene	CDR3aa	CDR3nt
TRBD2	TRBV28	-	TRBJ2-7	CASWGSGLAYEQYF	TGTGCCAGTTGGGGGTCGGGACTAGCTTACGAGCAGTACTTC
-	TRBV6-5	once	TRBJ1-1	CASSYGLMNTEAFF	TGTGCCAGCAGTTACGGACTCATGAACACTGAAGCTTTCTTT
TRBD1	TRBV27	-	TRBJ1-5	CASSSQPRGLGNQPQHF	TGTGCCAGCAGTTCGCAGCCCAGGGGGCTAGGCAATCAGCCCCAGCATTTT
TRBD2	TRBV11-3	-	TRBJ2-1	CASSTGTPGGQFF	TGTGCCAGCAGCACCGGGACCCCGGGGGGGCAGTTCTTC
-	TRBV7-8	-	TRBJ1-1	CASSPRASNTEAFF	TGTGCCAGCAGCCCAAGGGCGTCCAACACTGAAGCTTTCTTT
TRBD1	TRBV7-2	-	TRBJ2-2	CASSTRTGGIGELFF	TGTGCCAGCAGCACACGGACAGGGGGGATCGGGGAGCTGTTTTTT
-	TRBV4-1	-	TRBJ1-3	CASSQPGRVGDTIYF	TGCGCCAGCAGCCAGCCGGGGAGGGTAGGAGACACCATATATTTT
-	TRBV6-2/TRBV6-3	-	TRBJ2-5	CASSYSPESETQYF	TGTGCCAGCAGTTACTCACCTGAGTCAGAGACCCAGTACTTC
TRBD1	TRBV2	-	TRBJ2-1	CASSNRDRPNQQFF	TGTGCCAGCAGTAACCGGGACAGACCGAATCAGCAGTTCTTC
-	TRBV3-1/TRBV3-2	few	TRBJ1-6	CASSQSGRSNSPLHF	TGTGCCAGCAGCCAATCCGGCAGGAGTAATTCACCCCTCCACTTT
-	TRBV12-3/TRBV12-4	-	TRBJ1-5	CASTSGKVISKHF	TGTGCCAGCACGTCGGGTAAGGTCATTTCGAAGCATTTT
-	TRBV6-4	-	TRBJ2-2	CASSDSSGELFF	TGTGCCAGCAGTGACTCATCCGGGGAGCTGTTTTTT
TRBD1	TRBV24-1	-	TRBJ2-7	CATSDPAGTGSGEQYF	TGTGCCACCAGTGACCCCGCCGGGACAGGGTCTGGAGAGCAGTACTTC
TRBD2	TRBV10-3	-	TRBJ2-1	CAISETSGAYNEQFF	TGTGCCATCAGTGAGACTAGCGGGGCCTACAATGAGCAGTTCTTC
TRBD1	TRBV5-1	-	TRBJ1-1	CASSRRQGITEAFF	TGCGCCAGCAGCCGAAGACAGGGGATCACTGAAGCTTTCTTT
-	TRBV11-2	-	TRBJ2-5	CASSARRDQYF	TGTGCCAGCAGCGCGAGAAGAGACCAGTACTTC
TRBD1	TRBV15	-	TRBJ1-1	CATSRDMGQGAEAFF	TGTGCCACCAGCAGAGATATGGGACAGGGTGCTGAAGCTTTCTTT
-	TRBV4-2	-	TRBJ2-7	CASSHVGGSSSDEQYF	TGTGCCAGCAGCCATGTCGGAGGGAGTTCGTCCGACGAGCAGTACTTC
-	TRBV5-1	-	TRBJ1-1	CASSLGGAGHTEAFF	TGCGCCAGCAGCTTGGGAGGTGCGGGGCACACTGAAGCTTTCTTT
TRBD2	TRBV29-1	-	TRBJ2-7	CSVGGVYEQYF	TGCAGCGTGGGGGGGGTTTACGAGCAGTACTTC
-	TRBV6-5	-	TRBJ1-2	CASSYSVYTF	TGTGCCAGCAGTTACTCAGTCTACACCTTC
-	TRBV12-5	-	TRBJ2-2	CASGLVRLGGEVSDTGELFF	TGTGCTAGTGGTTTGGTAAGGTTGGGGGGAGAGGTGAGCGACACCGGGGAGCTGTTTTTT
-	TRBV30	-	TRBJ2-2	CACPDLFRENTGELFF	TGTGCCTGCCCTGATCTGTTTCGGGAAAACACCGGGGAGCTGTTTTTT
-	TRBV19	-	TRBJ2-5	CASSIRTGRETQYF	TGTGCCAGTAGTATCAGAACGGGTAGGGAGACCCAGTACTTC